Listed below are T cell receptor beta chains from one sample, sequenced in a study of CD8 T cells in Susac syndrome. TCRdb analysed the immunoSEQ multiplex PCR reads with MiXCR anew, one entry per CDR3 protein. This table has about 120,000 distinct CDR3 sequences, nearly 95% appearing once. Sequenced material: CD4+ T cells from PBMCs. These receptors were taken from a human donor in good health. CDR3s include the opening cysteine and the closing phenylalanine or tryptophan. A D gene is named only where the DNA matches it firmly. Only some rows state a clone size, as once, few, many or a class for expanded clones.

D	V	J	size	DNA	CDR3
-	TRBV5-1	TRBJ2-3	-	TGCGCCAGCAGCCTGGCGGGACTCCCAACAGATACGCAGTATTTT	CASSLAGLPTDTQYF
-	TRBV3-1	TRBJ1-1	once	TGTGCCAGCAGCCGTATTTTTATGGCTGAAGCTTTCTTT	CASSRIFMAEAFF
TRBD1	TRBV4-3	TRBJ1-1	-	TGCGCCAGCAGCCGCGTCACAGGGGCCACTGAAGCTTTCTTT	CASSRVTGATEAFF
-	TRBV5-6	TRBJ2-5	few	TGTGCCAGCAGCTTGGGCAGGGAAGAGACCCAGTACTTC	CASSLGREETQYF
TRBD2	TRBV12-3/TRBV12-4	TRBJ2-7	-	TGTGCCAGCAGTTCCCCTAGAGGGACTAGCGGGAGGTACGAGCAGTACTTC	CASSSPRGTSGRYEQYF
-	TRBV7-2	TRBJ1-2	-	TGTGCCAGCAGCTTCGGACAAAGCTATGGCTACACCTTC	CASSFGQSYGYTF
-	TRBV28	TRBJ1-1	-	TGTGCCAGCAGTTTAGGGGCGTTCTCCGAAGCTTTCTTT	CASSLGAFSEAFF
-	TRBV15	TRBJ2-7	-	TGTGCCACCAGCAGAGATAGACGGAACTACGAGCAGTACTTC	CATSRDRRNYEQYF
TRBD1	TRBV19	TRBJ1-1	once	TGTGCCAGTAGTGGGGCCGGGACAGGGTTTCGGGACACTGAAGCTTTCTTT	CASSGAGTGFRDTEAFF
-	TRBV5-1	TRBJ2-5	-	TGCGCCAGCAGCTCGGGGGCCCTAGCGCTCCAAGAGACCCAGTACTTC	CASSSGALALQETQYF
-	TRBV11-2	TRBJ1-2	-	TGTGCCAGCAGCTCTTCCGTTCGACAGAACAGCAACTATGGCTACACCTTC	CASSSSVRQNSNYGYTF
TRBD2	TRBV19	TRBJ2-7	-	TGTGCCAGTACCCAACGGGAAGCTAGCGGGGGGACCTACGAGCAGTACTTC	CASTQREASGGTYEQYF
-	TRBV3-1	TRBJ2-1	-	TGTGCCAGCCACAGCGGCCATCACAATGAGCAGTTCTTC	CASHSGHHNEQFF
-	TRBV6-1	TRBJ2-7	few	TGTGCCAGCAGTGAATCTATTGGAGGGCGCGGGGCCGAGCAGTACTTC	CASSESIGGRGAEQYF
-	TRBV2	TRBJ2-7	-	TGTGCCAGCAGTGAAGCTACACAAACCGCGGCAGGGTTCGAGCAGTACTTC	CASSEATQTAAGFEQYF
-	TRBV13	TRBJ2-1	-	TGTGCCAGCAGCTCGAGTAATGAGCAGTTCTTC	CASSSSNEQFF
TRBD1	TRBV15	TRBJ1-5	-	TGTGCCACCAGCAGAGGACAGGGCCAGCCCCAGCATTTT	CATSRGQGQPQHF
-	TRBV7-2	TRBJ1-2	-	TGTGCCAGCCTCACCGGGAACTTCTATGGCTACACCTTC	CASLTGNFYGYTF
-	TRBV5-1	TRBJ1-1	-	TGCGCCAGCACCCTTTATGGGGCAGATGAGCCTGAAGCTTTCTTT	CASTLYGADEPEAFF
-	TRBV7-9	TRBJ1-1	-	TGTGCCAGCAGCTCAAACAGGGCGAACACTGAAGCTTTCTTT	CASSSNRANTEAFF
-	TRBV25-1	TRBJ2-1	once	TGTGCCAGCAGTCCAAGGGGGCGGGAGACTGAGCAGTTCTTC	CASSPRGRETEQFF
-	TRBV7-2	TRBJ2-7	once	TGTGCCAGCTCCCCGCCAGATTACGAGCAGTACTTC	CASSPPDYEQYF